One sample yielded the 21 T cell receptor beta chains listed below, sequenced in a study of blood T cells in healthy people across ages. A second PCR of 7 to 11 cycles used a sample-barcoded 5' primer and a J-beta primer mix. TCRdb ran MiXCR on the 5' RACE reads and lists one entry per CDR3 protein. Of 800,000 to 1,300,000 distinct CDR3 sequences listed, roughly a quarter are singletons. Another study also made use of these data, one on T cells of mothers and their children.

The sample consisted of blood. These receptors originate from a girl aged 2 to 10 in good health.

The chain joins TRBV4-3 to TRBJ2-5; the match to TRBD2 covers 10 bases. J gave up 7 bases and V 0 bases, and 11 bases lay outside the gene matches. Germline loops: CDR1 LGHNA, CDR2 YSLEER. This CDR3 spans 17 amino acids. The CDR3 reads CASSQDYDGLAVGTQYF. The CDR3 DNA is TGCGCCAGCAGCCAAGACTACGACGGACTAGCGGTGGGGACCCAGTACTTC.

This clonotype was counted a few times. The gene calls are TRBV21-1 and TRBJ2-2. TRBV21-1 is assigned pseudogene status. The CDR3 has 14 amino acids. The CDR3 DNA sequence: TGTGCCAGCAGTTTTACTACGAACACCGGGGAGCTGTTTTTT. As protein: CASSFTTNTGELFF.

This clonotype has just a few counts. This chain links TRBV7-9 with TRBJ2-5; 10 bases match TRBD2. The length of the CDR3 is 17 residues. Losses at the gene ends were 1 base for V and 4 bases for J; bases not matched to a gene: 9. Germline V gene lookup returns CDR1 SEHNR and CDR2 FQNEAQ (reference sequence). CDR3 bases: TGTGCCAGCAGCTTAGAGCCGAGCGGGGGGGCTCGAGAGACCCAGTACTTC. It translates to CASSLEPSGGARETQYF.

Remarks on this clonotype: Its ends do not fully match the called genes, so a read error is possible. This chain links TRBV27 with TRBJ2-1; D unresolved. CDR1 is MNHEY and CDR2 is SMNVEV in the germline V gene (reference sequence). The CDR3 consists of 11 residues. CDR3 nucleotide sequence: TGTGCCAACAGTTTAATGGACGAGCAGTTCTTC. Translating it yields CANSLMDEQFF.

This clonotype has just a few counts. This chain joins TRBV6-5 and TRBJ2-5; tentatively, D is TRBD1 or TRBD2 (6 bases each). The CDR3 is 14 amino acids. Trimming left V 4 bases short and J 5 bases short, with 14 bases between. Looked up from germline, CDR1 is MNHEY and CDR2 is SVGAGI. As DNA, the CDR3 is TGTGCCAGCAGTTGGGGGGCTATTAGGGAGACCCAGTACTTC. This translates into CASSWGAIRETQYF.

V gene TRBV20-1 combines with J gene TRBJ2-1, with TRBD2 matching over 12 bases. Germline V CDR1 and CDR2: DFQATT, SNEGSKA (reference sequence). This CDR3 comprises 15 residues. CDR3 DNA: TGCGGTGGGCCGTCGGGGACTAGCGGGTCTAGTGAGCAGTTCTTC. It encodes CGGPSGTSGSSEQFF.

This clonotype has only a few counts. This chain joins TRBV6-6 and TRBJ2-5; 10 bases align to TRBD1. The CDR3 consists of 15 residues. CDR1 MNHNY and CDR2 SVGAGI come from the germline V gene (reference sequence). With V trimmed by 4 bases and J by 1 base, 3 bases remained unmatched. CDR3 in amino acids: CASSSRQGAQETQYF. The CDR3 bases are TGTGCCAGCAGTTCACGACAGGGGGCCCAAGAGACCCAGTACTTC.

The chain employs TRBV20-1 and TRBJ1-1; D unresolved. Trimming pared 5 bases from V and 5 bases from J, leaving 9 bases between. Germline values: CDR1 DFQATT, CDR2 SNEGSKA (reference sequence). The CDR3 has 11 amino acids. As DNA, the CDR3 is TGCAGTGCTCTTGACCCGACTGAAGCTTTCTTT. This gives the protein CSALDPTEAFF.

The J gene is TRBJ2-5, the V gene TRBV29-1; D is unresolved. This CDR3 region has 13 residues. CDR1 is SQVTM, CDR2 ANQGSEA, per germline. V was cut by 2 bases and J by 2 bases, with 9 bases left in between. The DNA for the CDR3 is TGCAGCGTTGAATGGAGTGATCAAGAGACCCAGTACTTC. This gives the protein CSVEWSDQETQYF.

This clonotype was seen a handful of times. The gene calls are TRBV2 and TRBJ2-1; weak D call: TRBD2 (5 bases). The CDR3 is 11 amino acids. V lost 8 bases, J lost 9 bases, and 11 bases lay in between. CDR1 and CDR2 from the germline V gene are SNHLY and FYNNEI. This chain's CDR3 is CASRPGGEQFF. In DNA, the CDR3 is TGTGCCAGCCGGCCCGGAGGTGAGCAGTTCTTC.

The chain recombines TRBV3-1 with TRBJ1-1; a possible D gene is TRBD1 (5 bases). The CDR3 sequence is 14 residues long. V lost 5 bases, J lost 5 bases, and 15 bases lay in between. Germline V gene lookup returns CDR1 LGHDT and CDR2 YNNKEL (reference sequence). Here the CDR3 DNA reads TGTGCCAGCAGCTCTACCCAGGGCTCGACTGAAGCTTTCTTT. It encodes CASSSTQGSTEAFF.

About this clonotype itself: One end of the junction does not line up with germline, which may come from a read error. This chain joins TRBV15 and TRBJ2-5, with a possible D match to TRBD2 (6 bases). Germline CDR1 and CDR2: LNHNV and YYDKDF (reference sequence). The CDR3 contains 13 residues. CDR3 bases: TGTGCCACCAGCCGAGGGCCGGGAGAGTCCCAGTACTTC. The encoded protein is CATSRGPGESQYF.

The chain has TRBV7-8 and TRBJ2-7; 11 bases fit TRBD2. The CDR3 spans 14 residues. V lost 8 bases, J lost 4 bases, and 7 bases stayed unmatched. From germline, CDR1 is SGHVS and CDR2 FQNEAQ. Here the CDR3 DNA reads TGTGCCAGCCATCGACTAGCGGGATTGTACGAGCAGTACTTC. Translated, it gives CASHRLAGLYEQYF.

V is TRBV12-3 or TRBV12-4 and J is TRBJ2-7; no clear D gene. This CDR3 has 12 residues. V was trimmed by 8 bases and J by 2 bases, leaving 10 bases between them. In DNA, the CDR3 is TGTGCCAGCTCGATCACCACCTACGAGCAGTACTTC. Translating gives CASSITTYEQYF.

The V and J genes are TRBV7-3 and TRBJ2-7, with TRBD1 matching 7 bases. The CDR3 contains 15 residues. The V segment lost 4 bases and the J segment 2 bases; nucleotides outside the gene matches: 8. CDR1 is SGHTA and CDR2 is FQGTGA in the germline V gene. CDR3 residues: CASSSDGDSPYEQYF. The CDR3 DNA is TGTGCCAGCAGCTCCGATGGGGACAGTCCCTACGAGCAGTACTTC.

The chain carries TRBV3-1 and TRBJ2-3; no definite D call. This CDR3 is 13 amino acids long. From germline, CDR1 is LGHDT and CDR2 YNNKEL (reference sequence). V was shortened by 0 bases and J by 6 bases, with 7 bases between the two germline ends. CDR3 sequence: CASSQESPDTQYF. CDR3 sequence (DNA): TGTGCCAGCAGCCAAGAGAGTCCCGATACGCAGTATTTT.

Written as DNA, the CDR3 is TGTGCCAGCAGTGCCCTGGGAGGGGCGTTTGGGAACGAGCAGTACTTC. Its translation: CASSALGGAFGNEQYF. The chain recombines TRBV25-1 with TRBJ2-7; 7 positions agree with TRBD2. Germline V gene data show CDR1 as MGHDK and CDR2 as SYGVNS. The CDR3 spans 16 residues. The V segment lost 4 bases and the J segment 5 bases; nucleotides outside the gene matches: 14.

This clonotype was picked up a small number of times. The CDR3 DNA is TGTGCCAGCGATTCGTATGGCTACACCTTC. This gives the protein CASDSYGYTF. The V gene is TRBV7-9, the J gene TRBJ1-2; the D is unclear. In germline, CDR1 is SEHNR, CDR2 FQNEAQ (reference sequence). V lost 8 bases and J 5 bases, leaving 6 bases between the germline ends. The CDR3 length is 10 residues.

This clonotype was counted a few times. This chain uses TRBV10-3 with TRBJ2-5; no clear D gene. V shed 2 bases and J shed 1 base, with 5 bases lying between them. This CDR3 is 13 amino acids long. Germline loops: CDR1 ENHRY, CDR2 SYGVKD. The CDR3 DNA sequence: TGTGCCATCAGTGAGATACTCCAAGAGACCCAGTACTTC. Encoded protein: CAISEILQETQYF.

The chain has TRBV5-1 and TRBJ2-6; D gene uncertain. CDR3 length: 15 residues. Germline V gene lookup returns CDR1 SGHRS and CDR2 YFSETQ. Trimming pared 0 bases from V and 7 bases from J, leaving 11 bases between. For the CDR3, the DNA is TGCGCCAGCAGCTTGGTAGGGATTGGAGCCAACGTCCTGACTTTC. It is translated as CASSLVGIGANVLTF.

This chain uses TRBV6-1 with TRBJ2-4, with D uncertain. Trimming stripped 4 bases from V and 2 bases from J, with 15 bases between. The CDR3 totals 16 residues. Looked up from germline, CDR1 is MNHNS and CDR2 is SASEGT. The DNA of the CDR3 is TGTGCCAGCAGTGCCGAGCCCCCTAACTCCAAAAACATTCAGTACTTC. It is translated as CASSAEPPNSKNIQYF.